The clone carrying this T cell receptor (beta chain) was counted only a few times. All of the isolated RNA was reverse transcribed, so expressed TCRB transcripts were sequenced. The method was immunoSEQ multiplex PCR; TCRdb's version includes in-frame clones alone and lacks a portion of them. The table has about 110,000 clones, 40% seen once. The data belong to a study of beta chain features in type 1 diabetes. The CDR3 has 15 amino acids. With V trimmed by 5 bases and J by 1 base, 6 bases remained unmatched. Germline V gives CDR1 SGHVS, CDR2 FNYEAQ. This receptor was taken from a woman younger than 30 in good health. The chain joins TRBV7-6 to TRBJ2-7; TRBD1 matches 9 bases. Sequencing was done on a sample of stem cell memory CD4+ T cells from blood. The CDR3 loop is CASSPRDRDSYEQYF. CDR3 bases: TGTGCCAGCAGCCCCCGGGACAGGGATTCCTACGAGCAGTACTTC.